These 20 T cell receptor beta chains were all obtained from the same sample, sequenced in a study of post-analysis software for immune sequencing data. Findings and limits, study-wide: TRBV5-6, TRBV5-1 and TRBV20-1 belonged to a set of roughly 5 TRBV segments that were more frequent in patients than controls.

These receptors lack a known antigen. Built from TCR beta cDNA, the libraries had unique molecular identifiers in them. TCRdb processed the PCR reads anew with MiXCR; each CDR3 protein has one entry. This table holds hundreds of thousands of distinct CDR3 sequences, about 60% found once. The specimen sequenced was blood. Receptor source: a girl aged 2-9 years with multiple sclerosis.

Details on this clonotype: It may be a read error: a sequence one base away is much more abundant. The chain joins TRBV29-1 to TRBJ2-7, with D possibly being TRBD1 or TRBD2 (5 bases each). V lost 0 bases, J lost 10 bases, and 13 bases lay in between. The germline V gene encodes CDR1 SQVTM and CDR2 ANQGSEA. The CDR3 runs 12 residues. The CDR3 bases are TGCAGCGTTGAAGATCTAGGGACGTCCCAGTACTTC. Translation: CSVEDLGTSQYF.

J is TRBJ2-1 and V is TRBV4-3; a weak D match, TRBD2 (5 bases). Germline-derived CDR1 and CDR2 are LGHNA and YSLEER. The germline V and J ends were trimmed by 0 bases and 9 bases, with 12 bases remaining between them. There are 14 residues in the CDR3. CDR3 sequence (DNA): TGCGCCAGCAGCCAAGATGGAGGCATAAGTGAGCAGTTCTTC. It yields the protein CASSQDGGISEQFF.

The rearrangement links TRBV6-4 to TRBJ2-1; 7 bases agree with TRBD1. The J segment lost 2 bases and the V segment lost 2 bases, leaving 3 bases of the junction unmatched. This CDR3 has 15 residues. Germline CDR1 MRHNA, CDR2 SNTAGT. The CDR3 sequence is CASSDEGTAYNEQFF. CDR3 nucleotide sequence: TGTGCCAGCAGTGACGAAGGGACAGCCTACAATGAGCAGTTCTTC.

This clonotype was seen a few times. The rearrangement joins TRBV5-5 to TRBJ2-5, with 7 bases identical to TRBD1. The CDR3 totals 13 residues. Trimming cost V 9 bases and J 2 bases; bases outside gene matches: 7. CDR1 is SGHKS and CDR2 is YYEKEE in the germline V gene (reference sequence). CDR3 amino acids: CATGTVNQETQYF. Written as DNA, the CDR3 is TGTGCCACCGGGACAGTGAATCAAGAGACCCAGTACTTC.

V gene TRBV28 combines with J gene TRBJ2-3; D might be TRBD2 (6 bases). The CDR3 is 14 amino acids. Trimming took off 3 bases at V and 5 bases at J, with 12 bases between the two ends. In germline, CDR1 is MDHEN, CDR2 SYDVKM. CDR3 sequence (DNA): TGTGCCAGCAGTTTGGGGACTTATCGAGATACGCAGTATTTT. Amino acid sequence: CASSLGTYRDTQYF.

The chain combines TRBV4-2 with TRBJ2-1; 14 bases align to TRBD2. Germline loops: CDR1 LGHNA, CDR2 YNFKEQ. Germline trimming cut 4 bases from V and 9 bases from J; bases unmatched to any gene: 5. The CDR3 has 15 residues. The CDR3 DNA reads TGTGCCAGCAGCCCGGGGACTAGCGGGAGCCTTGAGCAGTTCTTC. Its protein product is CASSPGTSGSLEQFF.

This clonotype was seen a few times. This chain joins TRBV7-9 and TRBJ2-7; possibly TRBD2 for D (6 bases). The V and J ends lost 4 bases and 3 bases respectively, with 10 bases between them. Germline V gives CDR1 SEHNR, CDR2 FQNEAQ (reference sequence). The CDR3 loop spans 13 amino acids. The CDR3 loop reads CASSWGSGYEQYF. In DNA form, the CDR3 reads TGTGCCAGCAGCTGGGGTAGCGGCTACGAGCAGTACTTC. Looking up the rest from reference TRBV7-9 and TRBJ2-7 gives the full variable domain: DTGVSQNPRHKITKRGQNVTFRCDPISEHNRLYWYRQTLGQGPEFLTYFQNEAQLEKSRLLSDRFSAERPKGSFSTLEIQRTEQGDSAMYLCASSWGSGYEQYFGPGTRLTVT.

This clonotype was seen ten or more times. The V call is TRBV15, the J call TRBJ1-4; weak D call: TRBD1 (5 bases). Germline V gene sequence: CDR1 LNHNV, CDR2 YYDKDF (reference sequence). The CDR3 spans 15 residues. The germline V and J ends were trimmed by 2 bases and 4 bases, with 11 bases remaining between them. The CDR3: CATSRSGDSNEKLFF. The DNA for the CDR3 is TGTGCCACCAGCAGAAGTGGAGACAGTAATGAAAAACTGTTTTTT.

The CDR3 here is CASSSGQNTNYGYTF. The CDR3 DNA reads TGTGCCAGCAGCTCGGGACAGAACACTAACTATGGCTACACCTTC. V is TRBV5-5 and J is TRBJ1-2; TRBD1 agrees at 7 bases. The CDR3 consists of 15 residues. Germline V CDR1 and CDR2: SGHKS, YYEKEE (reference sequence). V lost 3 bases and J lost 0; bases outside the gene matches: 5.

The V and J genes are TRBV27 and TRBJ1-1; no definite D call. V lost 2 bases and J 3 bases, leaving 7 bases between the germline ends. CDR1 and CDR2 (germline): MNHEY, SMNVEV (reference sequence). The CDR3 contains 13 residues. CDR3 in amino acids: CASSLVEDTEAFF. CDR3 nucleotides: TGTGCCAGCAGTTTAGTGGAGGACACTGAAGCTTTCTTT.

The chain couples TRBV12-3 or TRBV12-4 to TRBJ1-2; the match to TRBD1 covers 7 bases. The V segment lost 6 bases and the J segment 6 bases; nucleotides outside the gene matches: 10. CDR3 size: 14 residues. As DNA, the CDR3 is TGTGCCAGCAGGGGGACAGTAGGACACCATGGCTACACCTTC. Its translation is CASRGTVGHHGYTF.

The CDR3 DNA sequence: TGTGCCAGCAGATCAGGACTAGGATGGGAGCAGTTCTTC. It encodes CASRSGLGWEQFF. The chain carries TRBV7-9 and TRBJ2-1, with 7 bases identical to TRBD2. J gave up 10 bases and V 6 bases, and 9 bases lay outside the gene matches. The V gene's germline CDR1 is SEHNR and CDR2 FQNEAQ (reference sequence). CDR3 length: 13 residues.

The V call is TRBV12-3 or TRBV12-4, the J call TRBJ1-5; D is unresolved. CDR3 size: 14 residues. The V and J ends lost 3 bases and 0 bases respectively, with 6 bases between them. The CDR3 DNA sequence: TGTGCCAGCAGTTTTGCCGATAGCAATCAGCCCCAGCATTTT. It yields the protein CASSFADSNQPQHF.

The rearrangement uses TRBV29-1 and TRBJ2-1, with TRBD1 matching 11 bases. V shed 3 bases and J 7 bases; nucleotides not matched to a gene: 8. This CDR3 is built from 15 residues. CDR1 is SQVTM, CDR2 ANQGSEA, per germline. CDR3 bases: TGCAGCGTTGAGTTCGGACAGGGGGCGTGGAATGAGCAGTTCTTC. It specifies CSVEFGQGAWNEQFF.

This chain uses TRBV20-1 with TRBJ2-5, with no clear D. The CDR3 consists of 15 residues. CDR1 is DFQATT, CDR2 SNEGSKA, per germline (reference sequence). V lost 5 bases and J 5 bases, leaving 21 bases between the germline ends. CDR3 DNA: TGCAGTGCTCCCCGTCCGGTCGGAAGTTGGGAGACCCAGTACTTC. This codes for CSAPRPVGSWETQYF.

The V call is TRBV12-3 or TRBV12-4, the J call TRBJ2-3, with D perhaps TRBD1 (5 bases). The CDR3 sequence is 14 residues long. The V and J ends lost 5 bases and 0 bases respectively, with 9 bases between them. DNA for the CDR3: TGTGCCAGCAGTCCTGCAGGGAGCACAGATACGCAGTATTTT. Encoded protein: CASSPAGSTDTQYF.

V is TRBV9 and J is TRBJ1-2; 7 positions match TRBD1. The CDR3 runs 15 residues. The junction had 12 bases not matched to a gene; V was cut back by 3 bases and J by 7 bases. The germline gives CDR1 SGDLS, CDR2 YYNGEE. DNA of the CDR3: TGTGCCAGCAGCGAGACACTCCGGGACAGCCTTGGCTACACCTTC. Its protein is CASSETLRDSLGYTF.

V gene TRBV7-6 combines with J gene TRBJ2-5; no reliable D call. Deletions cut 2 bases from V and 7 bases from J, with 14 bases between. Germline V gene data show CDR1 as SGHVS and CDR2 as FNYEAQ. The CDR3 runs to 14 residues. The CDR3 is CASSLTQRDGTQYF. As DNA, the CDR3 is TGTGCCAGCAGCTTAACCCAAAGAGATGGGACCCAGTACTTC.

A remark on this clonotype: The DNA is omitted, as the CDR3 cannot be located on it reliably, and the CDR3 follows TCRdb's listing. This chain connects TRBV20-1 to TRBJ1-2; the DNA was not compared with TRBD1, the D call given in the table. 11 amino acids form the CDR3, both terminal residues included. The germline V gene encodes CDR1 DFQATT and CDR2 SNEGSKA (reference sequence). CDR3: CSAPFGNGYTF.

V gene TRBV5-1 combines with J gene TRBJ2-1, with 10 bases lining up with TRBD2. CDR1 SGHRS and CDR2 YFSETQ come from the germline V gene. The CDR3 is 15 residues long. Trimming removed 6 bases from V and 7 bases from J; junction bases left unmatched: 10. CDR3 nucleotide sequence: TGCGCCAGCACTGACACACTAGCGGGACTGAATGAGCAGTTCTTC. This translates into CASTDTLAGLNEQFF.